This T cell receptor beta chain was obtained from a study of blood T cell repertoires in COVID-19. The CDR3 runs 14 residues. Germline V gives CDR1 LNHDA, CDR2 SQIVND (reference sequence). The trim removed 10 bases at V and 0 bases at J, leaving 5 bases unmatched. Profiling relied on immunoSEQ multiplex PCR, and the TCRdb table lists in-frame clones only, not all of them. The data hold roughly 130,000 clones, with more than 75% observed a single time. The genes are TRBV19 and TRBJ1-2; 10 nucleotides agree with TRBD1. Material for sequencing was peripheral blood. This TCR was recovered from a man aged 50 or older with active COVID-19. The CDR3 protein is CATLDRGANYGYTF. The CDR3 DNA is TGTGCCACTCTGGACAGGGGGGCTAACTATGGCTACACCTTC.